The subject of this entry is one TCR beta chain. Its antigen is as yet unknown. This specimen belongs to a study of follicular helper T cells after annual influenza vaccination. Study-wide results and caveats: Day 7 ICOS+CD38+ clones were most often found later in ICOS-CD38- cTfh cells.

The protocol was immunoSEQ multiplex PCR, while the TCRdb copy is restricted to in-frame clones and leaves out a portion. In the table there are several hundred clones, 70% to 90% of which are singletons. Time point meaning: 2015-2016 season, pre-vaccination. No donor had influenza vaccine in the prior 6 months; all lived in the community. Between about 40 and 110 mL of blood was drawn per time point. Sorted cTfh were non-naive CD4+CXCR5+PD-1+, either ICOS+CD38+ or ICOS-CD38-. Sequencing used CXCR5+ CD38- circulating T follicular helper cells from blood, obtained on the day of influenza vaccination. Specified subset: circulating Tfh, non-naive CD4+CXCR5+PD-1+ (ICOS+CD38+ or ICOS-CD38-). The sequence was collected from an adult who received the influenza vaccine.

The CDR3 DNA reads TGTGCCAGCAGACCCGACAGGGTTCAGTCACCCCTCCACTTT. Its protein is CASRPDRVQSPLHF. The chain combines TRBV2 with TRBJ1-6, with 7 bases aligning to TRBD1. Germline CDR1 and CDR2: SNHLY and FYNNEI. V shed 6 bases and J 10 bases; nucleotides not matched to a gene: 9. The CDR3 is made up of 14 amino acids. Full variable domain (rest looked up from reference TRBV2 and TRBJ1-6): EPEVTQTPSHQVTQMGQEVILRCVPISNHLYFYWYRQILGQKVEFLVSFYNNEISEKSEIFDDQFSVERPDGSNFTLKIRSTKLEDSAMYFCASRPDRVQSPLHFGNGTRLTVT.